This T cell receptor beta chain was documented in a study of cytomegalovirus exposure and HLA in healthy donors (dated by TCRdb to the late 2010s). Study-level background: According to an earlier analysis of 550 to 700 of the donors, 150 million to 200 million T cells yielded 117 million unique TCR beta sequences and about 280 Gb of sequence data. The study aimed to test whether cataloging public T cell receptors could reveal signatures of past pathogen exposure. About 300 gigabases of sequencing data and 91 million or so unique TCR sequences made up an early release that covered several hundred HLA-typed donors. HLA typing covered class I and class II loci at four-digit resolution. The number of donors typed differed by locus, with roughly 629-640 for A, B, C, DRB1 and DQB1, roughly 520 for DQA1, some 570 for DPA1, and over 400 for DPB1. Among the roughly 380 genotyped donors, 81% belonged to the genetic ancestry cluster associated with self-reported Caucasian donors. The T cell repertoires of several hundred subjects were profiled by immunosequencing and related to cytomegalovirus serostatus. An earlier analysis of roughly 600 of the donors used high-throughput TCR beta sequencing to judge whether each TCR beta V gene segment behaved as functional or pseudogenic. Donor age, sex, ethnicity and CMV serostatus were collected together with the repertoire data. Along with the approximately 700-subject first cohort, a separate validation cohort of approximately 110 different subjects was used. Roughly 5 DR-DQ haplotypes were handled as single units for association and clustering, since linkage in the cohort was strong. To predict cytomegalovirus infection status, the study brought together high-throughput TCR immunosequencing, statistical association of individual TCRs with disease status, and machine learning. In the later analysis, no new phenotypic data were used to find candidate immune exposures; instead, reliance was placed on TCR beta sequences and their occurrence across donors. To study patterns of TCR occurrence, a later analysis re-analyzed previously published TCR beta repertoires from just over 650 donors and added high-resolution HLA genotyping. Every discovery cohort repertoire had been produced on one sequencing platform. On average, roughly 240,000 unique TCR beta nucleotide sequences were sequenced per donor among 398 genotyped donors of the cohort, with about 17% of those sequences being non-productive. A later genetic analysis took genome-wide SNP genotypes for about three fifths of the 666 donors and used that subset as a discovery cohort.

The cohort comprised some 680 healthy bone marrow donors. At the time of sampling, every cohort member was nominally healthy, though immune exposures that went unrecorded were likely present. The donor was CMV seronegative and belonged to the group of 352 seronegative cohort members. A peripheral blood sample was collected from each donor, and TCR beta sequencing was performed on peripheral blood mononuclear cells. Genomic DNA was extracted from the blood cell samples with the Qiagen DNeasy Blood Extraction Kit. There are 20 amino acids in the CDR3, from cysteine to phenylalanine inclusive. CDR3 DNA only is kept here, 60 bases in frame from base 1. As encoded in the germline V gene, CDR1 is KGHSH while CDR2 is LQKENI. For this chain, trimming is 4 bases at the V end and 5 bases at the J end, and the number of junction bases without a gene match is 23. Broader findings and caveats from the paper: In a later analysis, HLA-associated TCR beta chains showed more clonal expansion and lower generation probabilities than non-associated chains that were equally common. The study gave a list of about 150 TCR beta chains associated with cytomegalovirus. It was suggested by the authors that the approach could potentially be generalized to other disease states and immunological phenotypes. Strong co-occurrence of HLA alleles, especially DR and DQ, made assigning TCR associations to individual alleles difficult. While some public TCRs were present in many individuals, most TCR sequences turned up only very rarely across donors. In a later analysis, the rate of TCR association differed among HLA loci, with DRB1 alleles having the most associated TCRs and HLA-C alleles having the fewest. A further reported finding was that TCR beta sequences accurately predicted the HLA-A and HLA-B alleles for most subjects in the first cohort. Because the 87-base-pair reads could not distinguish some IMGT-functional V segments, including TRBV6-2 and TRBV6-3, those segments were excluded. The sequencing pipeline was judged likely to have produced a cluster of highly shared sequence variants as a technical artifact. In a later analysis, around 17,000 TCR beta sequences were associated with specific HLA alleles at a false discovery rate of 0.05. The classifier was reported to diagnose cytomegalovirus status with high specificity and sensitivity in both the original cohort and the validation cohort. Because HLA typing was missing for some donors at each locus, association tests included only the typed subset. In an earlier analysis of about 600 of the donors, most TCR beta V segments appeared in productive rearrangements about 87% or about 30% of the time, broadly matching IMGT annotations. CMV serostatus was the only immune exposure information available for the cohort. A few of the identified cytomegalovirus-associated TCR beta chains were confirmed in vitro to be specific for cytomegalovirus antigens. In a later genetic analysis, fewer N-insertions in productive TCRs were reported among donors in an Asian-associated ancestry cluster than the roughly 700-donor mean. An association between a missense DCLRE1C variant and V-gene and J-gene trimming of TCR beta chains was found in a later genetic analysis and replicated in an independent cohort. A later analysis reported that several top co-occurrence clusters appeared linked to parvovirus B19, influenza, CMV and Epstein-Barr virus. Because counts were too low, 15 to 20 rarely observed V segments, including chromosome 9 orphons, were excluded from the earlier analysis of some 590 of the donors. Presence/absence analyses assumed roughly uniform sequencing depth across donors, an assumption that may not hold. This cohort had only TCR beta chains sequenced, and the lack of alpha or paired-chain data limited which features could be detected. Correlated functional status among segregating V segments might reflect linkage disequilibrium, but an unknown experimental factor could not be ruled out. In a later analysis, most CMV-associated TCR beta chains were found to appear HLA-restricted, with HLA associations seemingly driven largely by CMV exposure.

Concerning this clone itself: No antigen is known for it. No base qualities exist here, and no much larger clone lies one base off it.

Library creation used the immunoSEQ multiplex PCR assay. For the multiplex PCR, a mixture combining 60 forward primers for TCR Vbeta segments and 13 reverse primers for TCR Jbeta segments was used. The CDR3 region of rearranged TCR beta genes was amplified from genomic DNA by a multiplex PCR assay. The Illumina HiSeq System was used to sequence the amplified TCR beta libraries as 87-base-pair reads. In the authors' own workflow: Across the roughly 670 repertoires, a later analysis counted roughly 77 million unique TCR beta chains, 9 million to 14 million of which were shared by at least two donors. Raw reads were error-corrected and collapsed into unique sequences with a nearest-neighbor algorithm that merged closely related sequences to remove PCR and sequencing errors. CDR3 sequences were aligned to IMGT reference sequences to assign V, D and J gene segments. Each retained sequence needed at least a six-nucleotide match to both a V gene segment and a J gene segment. A rearrangement counted as productive if the CDR3 had no stop codons and remained in frame with V and J, and every other rearrangement counted as non-productive. CDR3 was defined by IMGT convention, running from the second conserved V-encoded cysteine to the conserved J-encoded phenylalanine. Sequences without an unambiguous match to a single V gene segment were excluded from the earlier analysis of almost 600 of the donors. An earlier analysis of 500 to 700 of the donors classified V segments as functional when productive rearrangements were above 56.7% and as segregating when the standard deviation between donors was above 5%. A statistical classification framework was developed to diagnose cytomegalovirus status using the catalog of TCR beta chain sequences. In a later analysis, V and J genes were assigned by comparing TCR nucleotide sequences against IMGT/GENE-DB human TR gene sequences. In a later analysis, CDR3 sequences and most-parsimonious VDJ recombination scenarios were assigned using the TCRdist pipeline. A later analysis defined each TCR beta chain by its CDR3 amino acid sequence plus V-gene family, and excluded reads lacking a unique V-gene family. In a later analysis, approximately 590 highly shared, low-generation-probability nucleotide sequences were removed to address suspected cross-contamination and a sequencing artifact. For each public chain, a later analysis derived a clonal expansion index from normalized ranks of inferred template counts within each repertoire. In a later analysis, generation probabilities were computed using a VDJ recombination model fitted to out-of-frame rearrangements, and the results were checked against IGoR. A later analysis scored TCR-TCR, TCR-HLA and TCR-CMV co-occurrence with hypergeometric tests, applying a repertoire-size bias correction to TCR pairs. To estimate false discovery rates, a later analysis permuted the HLA or CMV assignments 20 times. In a later analysis, co-occurring TCRs were grouped using DBSCAN, with TCRdist sequence similarity added in when clustering inside HLA-allele-positive subsets. Repertoires with fewer than 30,000 or more than 120,000 public chains, plus five repertoires with anomalous nucleotide sharing, were excluded from co-occurrence clustering. The table was pulled from immuneACCESS by TCRdb, which kept in-frame rearrangements only. Such tables lose some clones; where checked, under half of the loss comes from unresolved V genes, and the rest has no known cause. The V and J calls and clone size are taken from that table; D and trimming were inferred from the DNA. This sample comprises 180,000 or so clones, approximately 80% of them detected only once. 0.7% to 0.95% of the sample belongs to the ten largest clones.

This receptor was obtained from a woman aged 18-35 years in good health and CMV-seronegative. What was sequenced was PBMCs. The sequence joins TRBV18 to TRBJ2-7; 10 bases in the middle match TRBD2. The bases read TGTGCCAGCTCACAGGGGGTCCGGACTAGCGGAGGAGGCCGAGAGGACGAGCAGTACTTC. It specifies CASSQGVRTSGGGREDEQYF.